These 26 T cell receptor beta chains were all obtained from the same sample, sequenced in a study of vaccination and CD4 T cells after COVID-19. These receptors have no identified antigens. Treatment denoted: approximately 10-day PBMC culture with coronavirus spike peptide pools or control peptides (ViraFEST assay). The assay that was used to sequence DNA from cultured CD4+ T cells was the Oncomine TCR Beta short-read assay. TCRdb reprocessed the PCR reads via MiXCR and lists one record per CDR3 protein. There are around 3,300 distinct CDR3 sequences in the sample; around 82% occur only once, and approximately 37% lies in the top ten. Source material: CD4+ T cells from blood, cultured in vitro. All receptors come from a human donor who had recovered from COVID-19.

The chain links TRBV7-8 to TRBJ2-2, with D unclear. Trimming shortened V by 5 bases and J by 4 bases, and 8 bases separated the two germline ends. Germline CDR1 reads SGHVS; CDR2 reads FQNEAQ. The CDR3 extends over 13 amino acids. The CDR3, as DNA: TGTGCCAGCAGCCCCCAGAGCACCGGGGAGCTGTTTTTT. Its protein product is CASSPQSTGELFF.

This chain links TRBV19 with TRBJ1-5; TRBD1 agrees at 7 bases. Germline CDR1 LNHDA, CDR2 SQIVND (reference sequence). This CDR3 comprises 16 residues. V was pared by 2 bases and J by 0 bases, with 4 bases of the junction left unmatched. DNA for the CDR3: TGTGCCAGTAGTATAACAGGGGATTATAGCAATCAGCCCCAGCATTTT. Amino acids: CASSITGDYSNQPQHF. The variable domain in full, completed from reference TRBV19 and TRBJ1-5, reads DGGITQSPKYLFRKEGQNVTLSCEQNLNHDAMYWYRQDPGQGLRLIYYSQIVNDFQKGDIAEGYSVSREKKESFPLTVTSAQKNPTAFYLCASSITGDYSNQPQHFGDGTRLSIL.

The genes are TRBV20-1 and TRBJ1-4; D ambiguous. The germline CDR1 and CDR2 sequences are DFQATT and SNEGSKA (reference sequence). Trimming left V 3 bases short and J 8 bases short, with 16 bases between. This CDR3 has 14 amino acids. The CDR3 sequence is CSASRPPEREKLFF. The CDR3 bases are TGCAGTGCTAGCAGACCTCCCGAAAGAGAAAAACTGTTTTTT.

The chain recombines TRBV6-1 with TRBJ1-5, with D possibly being TRBD1 (6 bases). The germline CDR1 and CDR2 sequences are MNHNS and SASEGT. The CDR3 is 19 residues long. V was clipped by 5 bases and J by 5 bases, with 28 bases between them. CDR3 DNA sequence: TGTGCCAGCAGTAGGCGGGACAATCCACAAGCTAGGCAAGATCAGCCCCAGCATTTT. Its translation: CASSRRDNPQARQDQPQHF.

The CDR3 sequence: CASSERITDTQYF. The DNA of the CDR3 is TGTGCCAGCAGTGAGAGGATCACAGATACGCAGTATTTT. The V and J genes are TRBV2 and TRBJ2-3; D call uncertain. This CDR3 contains 13 residues. V lost 3 bases and J lost 2, with 6 bases in between. Per germline, CDR1 SNHLY and CDR2 FYNNEI.

This clonotype was counted once. This sequence joins TRBV6-2 or TRBV6-3 and TRBJ2-7, with D perhaps given as TRBD1 or TRBD2 (6 bases each). CDR3 length equals 16 residues. From germline, CDR1 is MNHEY and CDR2 SVGEGT. Trimming shortened V by 6 bases and J by 3 bases, and 21 bases separated the two germline ends. The CDR3 loop reads CASSKNLGGASYEQYF. The CDR3 region has the DNA TGTGCCAGCAGCAAAAACCTCGGGGGCGCGAGCTACGAGCAGTACTTC.

J is TRBJ1-3 and V is TRBV6-1, with no clear D. This CDR3 is built from 14 residues. V lost 7 bases, J lost 1 base, and 11 bases lay in between. Germline assignment: CDR1 MNHNS and CDR2 SASEGT. This CDR3 is CASTMSLSGNTIYF. The CDR3 DNA is TGTGCCAGCACTATGTCCTTGTCTGGAAACACCATATATTTT.

This chain uses TRBV20-1 with TRBJ2-3; 7 nucleotides agree with TRBD2. The CDR3 runs 17 residues. The V and J ends lost 0 bases and 0 bases, in that order; junction bases with no gene match: 9. CDR1 and CDR2 from the germline V gene are DFQATT and SNEGSKA (reference sequence). The CDR3 loop is CSARDLPSGPSTDTQYF. The CDR3 DNA sequence: TGCAGTGCTAGAGATCTCCCTAGCGGTCCTAGCACAGATACGCAGTATTTT.

This chain connects TRBV7-9 to TRBJ1-1; D remains ambiguous. The CDR3 is 13 amino acids. Germline V CDR1 and CDR2: SEHNR, FQNEAQ (reference sequence). V was cut by 0 bases and J by 1 base, with 3 bases left in between. CDR3 in amino acids: CASSLAGNTEAFF. In DNA, the CDR3 is TGTGCCAGCAGCTTAGCGGGGAACACTGAAGCTTTCTTT. Drawing the rest from reference TRBV7-9 and TRBJ1-1, the complete variable domain is DTGVSQNPRHKITKRGQNVTFRCDPISEHNRLYWYRQTLGQGPEFLTYFQNEAQLEKSRLLSDRFSAERPKGSFSTLEIQRTEQGDSAMYLCASSLAGNTEAFFGQGTRLTVV.

This clonotype was recorded once. The chain recombines TRBV12-3 or TRBV12-4 with TRBJ1-1; maybe TRBD1 (6 bases). V dropped 4 bases and J dropped 0 bases, with 12 bases sitting between them. This CDR3 has 15 residues. DNA of the CDR3: TGTGCCAGCAGTTGGCGGACAGCCTTGAACACTGAAGCTTTCTTT. It codes for CASSWRTALNTEAFF.

The chain links TRBV6-1 to TRBJ1-2; 7 nucleotides align to TRBD1. The trim removed 5 bases at V and 0 bases at J, leaving 9 bases unmatched. Germline V gives CDR1 MNHNS, CDR2 SASEGT. The CDR3 is 16 residues long. The CDR3 spells CASSPTSGTANYGYTF. DNA for the CDR3: TGTGCCAGCAGTCCAACCTCCGGGACAGCTAACTATGGCTACACCTTC.

CDR3 loop: CASSTRTGGLILTSYGYTF. In DNA form, the CDR3 reads TGTGCCAGCAGCACCCGGACAGGGGGTTTGATTTTGACGTCCTATGGCTACACCTTC. The chain joins TRBV5-4 to TRBJ1-2, with TRBD1 matching over 10 bases. The CDR3 runs to 19 residues. V lost 4 bases and J lost 4; bases outside the gene matches: 19. CDR1 and CDR2 (germline): SGHNT, YYREEE (reference sequence).

This sequence joins TRBV7-9 and TRBJ1-1; 8 bases are shared with TRBD1. CDR1 is SEHNR, CDR2 FQNEAQ, per germline (reference sequence). This CDR3 has 14 residues. Trimming removed 5 bases from V and 8 bases from J; junction bases left unmatched: 10. The CDR3 sequence is CASSHLTGVGEAFF. In nucleotides, the CDR3 is TGTGCCAGCAGCCACCTGACAGGGGTTGGGGAAGCTTTCTTT.

The CDR3 DNA is TGTGCCAGCAGTCTCACGGGACTAGCGGGGGGGCGGGGCACCGGGGAGCTGTTTTTT. Residues: CASSLTGLAGGRGTGELFF. The chain has TRBV6-1 and TRBJ2-2; 16 nucleotides align to TRBD2. The CDR3 spans 19 residues. Per the germline V gene, CDR1 is MNHNS and CDR2 is SASEGT. The V and J ends lost 5 bases and 4 bases, in that order; junction bases with no gene match: 10.

V and J are TRBV2 and TRBJ1-2; TRBD1 aligns across 9 bases. Germline CDR1 is SNHLY and CDR2 is FYNNEI. V trimming: 10 bases; J trimming: 4 bases; junction bases outside the gene matches: 10. This CDR3 contains 14 residues. CDR3 loop: CANIRDRVLYGYTF. In DNA form, the CDR3 reads TGTGCCAACATCCGGGACAGGGTCCTCTATGGCTACACCTTC.

This chain connects TRBV5-4 to TRBJ1-1; 11 nucleotides align to TRBD1. With 4 bases clipped from V and 5 bases from J, the junction kept 7 bases outside the gene matches. Germline V gives CDR1 SGHNT, CDR2 YYREEE (reference sequence). The CDR3 loop spans 15 amino acids. The DNA for the CDR3 is TGTGCCAGCAGCCGGGGACAGGGGGTAGGTACTGAAGCTTTCTTT. Translating it yields CASSRGQGVGTEAFF.

This chain uses TRBV6-2 or TRBV6-3 with TRBJ2-3, with 12 bases identical to TRBD2. The V segment lost 6 bases and the J segment 1 base; nucleotides outside the gene matches: 14. From germline, CDR1 is MNHEY and CDR2 SVGEGT. This CDR3 contains 19 residues. CDR3 loop: CASSLRRLAGGPGTDTQYF. The CDR3, as DNA: TGTGCCAGCAGCTTACGAAGGCTAGCGGGGGGGCCTGGCACAGATACGCAGTATTTT.

This chain joins TRBV7-9 and TRBJ1-5, with 9 bases matching TRBD1. CDR3 length: 13 amino acids. Per the germline V gene, CDR1 is SEHNR and CDR2 is FQNEAQ (reference sequence). The junction had 2 bases not matched to a gene; V was cut back by 5 bases and J by 6 bases. The CDR3 protein is CASSTGGSQPQHF. The CDR3 region has the DNA TGTGCCAGCAGCACAGGGGGCTCTCAGCCCCAGCATTTT.

The genes are TRBV20-1 and TRBJ1-6, with D perhaps TRBD1 (5 bases). Germline lookup yields CDR1 DFQATT and CDR2 SNEGSKA (reference sequence). V lost 0 bases and J lost 7, with 19 bases in between. The CDR3 sequence is 17 residues long. The CDR3 DNA reads as TGCAGTGCTAGAGACCAATGGGGGAGAAGCGCGAATTCACCCCTCCACTTT. Its protein product is CSARDQWGRSANSPLHF.

The chain uses TRBV6-1 and TRBJ1-1; 8 bases are shared with TRBD1. V was clipped by 6 bases and J by 3 bases; unmatched bases: 6. Germline CDR1 reads MNHNS; CDR2 reads SASEGT. The CDR3 length is 14 residues. As DNA, the CDR3 is TGTGCCAGCAGAGACAGGGGAGGGCACACTGAAGCTTTCTTT. This sequence encodes CASRDRGGHTEAFF.

The chain has TRBV6-2 or TRBV6-3 and TRBJ1-2; no clear D. The CDR3 length is 16 residues. The V end lost 4 bases, the J end lost 0 bases, and 15 bases lay between the germline ends. The germline CDR1 and CDR2 sequences are MNHEY and SVGEGT. CDR3 region: CASSSDLRPPNYGYTF. The CDR3 DNA sequence: TGTGCCAGCAGTTCCGATTTGCGGCCCCCTAACTATGGCTACACCTTC.

The chain employs TRBV6-2 or TRBV6-3 and TRBJ1-2; possible D gene TRBD1, 5 bases. V shed 2 bases and J shed 2 bases, with 18 bases lying between them. This CDR3 has 17 amino acids. Germline V gives CDR1 MNHEY, CDR2 SVGEGT. The chain's CDR3 is CASSYPPAGTLNYGYTF. In nucleotides, the CDR3 is TGTGCCAGCAGTTACCCCCCCGCCGGGACCCTCAACTATGGCTACACCTTC.

The CDR3 DNA reads TGCAGTGCCGAGGGGGACAAACAGCAGTTCTTC. Its translation is CSAEGDKQQFF. The chain is built from TRBV20-1 and TRBJ2-1; the D gene is possibly TRBD1 (6 bases). Germline CDR1 is DFQATT and CDR2 is SNEGSKA (reference sequence). The CDR3 contains 11 residues. The ends were cut back, 6 bases at V and 11 bases at J, with 14 bases in the middle.

By proportion, this clonotype is large. This chain joins TRBV6-5 and TRBJ1-5; a possible D gene is TRBD1 (5 bases). This CDR3 spans 14 amino acids. V was clipped by 0 bases and J by 6 bases, with 9 bases between them. The germline V gene has CDR1 MNHEY and CDR2 SVGAGI. DNA of the CDR3: TGTGCCAGCAGTTACTCCAGGGAGCGTCAGCCCCAGCATTTT. This sequence encodes CASSYSRERQPQHF.

In this sample, this clonotype turned up once. The CDR3 sequence: CSASGGQNTGELFF. In nucleotides, the CDR3 is TGCAGTGCTAGCGGGGGCCAAAACACCGGGGAGCTGTTTTTT. The chain employs TRBV20-1 and TRBJ2-2; D may be TRBD1 or TRBD2 (6 bases each). The germline gives CDR1 DFQATT, CDR2 SNEGSKA (reference sequence). V gave up 3 bases and J gave up 2 bases, with 10 bases separating them. This CDR3 region has 14 residues.

The rearrangement links TRBV20-1 to TRBJ2-2, with 13 bases fitting TRBD2. V shed 4 bases and J 5 bases; nucleotides not matched to a gene: 4. Germline V gene sequence: CDR1 DFQATT, CDR2 SNEGSKA (reference sequence). The CDR3 length is 15 residues. CDR3 residues: CSATGLAGATGELFF. Written as DNA, the CDR3 is TGCAGTGCTACCGGACTAGCGGGGGCTACCGGGGAGCTGTTTTTT.